The 22 T cell receptor beta chains below were found in one sample sequenced in a study of T cells expressing NK-cell markers. From the 5' RACE reads, TCRdb lists one entry per CDR3 protein and no DNA. The listing records roughly 180,000 distinct CDR3 sequences. The source material was blood T cells: a sorted CD56 or NKG2C T cell subset, CD4+ or CD8+ T cells, or bulk PBMC T cells (not recorded which). Receptors originate from a woman aged 18 to 75 in good health.

The rearrangement links TRBV4-1 to TRBJ2-3; there is no DNA to check the TCRdb D call of TRBD2. CDR1 and CDR2 from the germline V gene are MGHRA and YSYEKL. There are 15 residues in the CDR3. The CDR3 protein is CASTPSSALGDTQYF.

The rearrangement joins TRBV20-1 to TRBJ2-7; TCRdb reports TRBD1, a call that lacks DNA to check it against. The CDR3 sequence is 14 residues long. From germline, CDR1 is DFQATT and CDR2 SNEGSKA (reference sequence). CDR3 residues: CSARDIGRSYEQYF.

The chain is built from TRBV7-7 and TRBJ2-1; lacking DNA, the TRBD1 call made by TCRdb goes unchecked. The CDR3 contains 15 residues. The V gene's germline CDR1 is SSHAT and CDR2 FNYEAQ (reference sequence). CDR3 loop: CASSPGFLGENEQFF.

The J gene is TRBJ2-1, the V gene TRBV4-2. This CDR3 has 17 amino acids. Germline CDR1 LGHNA, CDR2 YNFKEQ. CDR3: CASSQDFAGGPYNEQFF.

The J gene is TRBJ2-5, the V gene TRBV12-5; TCRdb names TRBD2, which stays unverified in the absence of DNA. Germline V lookup: CDR1 LGHNT, CDR2 FRNRAP. The CDR3 loop spans 17 amino acids. The CDR3 loop reads CASGLAIRRGPQETQYF.

CDR3 sequence: CASSQRLAEITGELFF. The rearrangement links TRBV5-1 to TRBJ2-2; there is no DNA to check the TCRdb D call of TRBD2. Germline V lookup: CDR1 SGHRS, CDR2 YFSETQ. CDR3 size: 16 residues.

The V and J genes are TRBV27 and TRBJ2-3; TCRdb lists TRBD2, though no DNA is available to test this call. The CDR3 has 17 residues. Germline assignment: CDR1 MNHEY and CDR2 SMNVEV (reference sequence). The CDR3 loop reads CASSRRTSGKSTDTQYF.

The chain couples TRBV4-2 to TRBJ2-1; as DNA is missing, the TRBD2 call by TCRdb cannot be tested. The CDR3 consists of 15 residues. In germline, CDR1 is LGHNA, CDR2 YNFKEQ. The CDR3 loop reads CASSQEVLAGGEQFF.

V usage is TRBV5-1 and J usage is TRBJ2-7; TCRdb designates TRBD1, a call that cannot be tested without DNA. Looked up from germline, CDR1 is SGHRS and CDR2 is YFSETQ. The CDR3 has 15 amino acids. CDR3 amino acids: CASSEAPGQGYEQYF.

The chain has TRBV3-1 and TRBJ2-2; the D call of TRBD1 rests on TCRdb alone, since no DNA is present to check it. CDR3 length: 16 residues. Per the germline V gene, CDR1 is LGHDT and CDR2 is YNNKEL (reference sequence). The CDR3 loop is CASSQRWTANTGELFF.

CDR3 region: CASSFRDSTDTQYF. The chain couples TRBV27 to TRBJ2-3; TCRdb outputs TRBD1, but without DNA this stays unchecked. Germline V gene data show CDR1 as MNHEY and CDR2 as SMNVEV (reference sequence). CDR3 length: 14 amino acids.

This chain joins TRBV27 and TRBJ2-6; TCRdb lists TRBD1, though no DNA is available to test this call. Germline V gene lookup returns CDR1 MNHEY and CDR2 SMNVEV (reference sequence). The CDR3 is 17 residues long. The CDR3 here is CASRPSGGFSGANVLTF.

V usage is TRBV11-2 and J usage is TRBJ2-1; there is no DNA to check the TCRdb D call of TRBD1. The CDR3 covers 18 residues. Germline V gene data show CDR1 as SGHAT and CDR2 as FQNNGV. CDR3 sequence: CASSFPQRPKGVYNEQFF.

The chain joins TRBV20-1 to TRBJ2-1; without DNA, the TCRdb call of TRBD2 cannot be checked. This CDR3 comprises 14 residues. Germline CDR1 reads DFQATT; CDR2 reads SNEGSKA (reference sequence). CDR3 residues: CSAISGSDYNEQFF.

The chain is built from TRBV12-3 or TRBV12-4 and TRBJ1-1. CDR3 size: 13 residues. The CDR3 sequence is CASSAAVNTEAFF.

The chain uses TRBV7-2 and TRBJ2-2; TCRdb calls TRBD1, which cannot be checked without DNA. CDR3 length: 15 amino acids. Germline V CDR1 and CDR2: SGHTA, FQGNSA. CDR3 sequence: CASSGWTELGGELFF.

This rearrangement joins TRBV9 to TRBJ2-6; the TCRdb call, TRBD1, lacks DNA for checking. This CDR3 region has 14 residues. CDR1 SGDLS and CDR2 YYNGEE come from the germline V gene. This chain's CDR3 is CASSVRVESGVLTF.

This chain connects TRBV10-3 to TRBJ2-2; TCRdb's D call, TRBD1, is unchecked because there is no DNA. The germline CDR1 and CDR2 sequences are ENHRY and SYGVKD. This CDR3 comprises 11 residues. The CDR3 region is CATGTPGELFF.

The rearrangement links TRBV28 to TRBJ2-3; TCRdb selects TRBD2, and the lack of DNA leaves this call unchecked. Germline lookup yields CDR1 MDHEN and CDR2 SYDVKM. The CDR3 length is 15 residues. The chain's CDR3 is CASRSPSFGTDTQYF.

V gene TRBV6-1 combines with J gene TRBJ2-3; TCRdb proposes TRBD1, but this gene call is untestable without DNA. Looked up from germline, CDR1 is MNHNS and CDR2 is SASEGT. This CDR3 has 12 residues. The CDR3 is CASSSGTDTQYF.

CDR3 loop: CSARGSNYEQYF. The chain recombines TRBV20-1 with TRBJ2-7. CDR3 length: 12 amino acids. Per germline, CDR1 DFQATT and CDR2 SNEGSKA (reference sequence).

The genes are TRBV28 and TRBJ2-1; TCRdb names TRBD1, which stays unverified in the absence of DNA. In germline, CDR1 is MDHEN, CDR2 SYDVKM. The CDR3 contains 15 residues. The CDR3: CASRGGGASYNEQFF.